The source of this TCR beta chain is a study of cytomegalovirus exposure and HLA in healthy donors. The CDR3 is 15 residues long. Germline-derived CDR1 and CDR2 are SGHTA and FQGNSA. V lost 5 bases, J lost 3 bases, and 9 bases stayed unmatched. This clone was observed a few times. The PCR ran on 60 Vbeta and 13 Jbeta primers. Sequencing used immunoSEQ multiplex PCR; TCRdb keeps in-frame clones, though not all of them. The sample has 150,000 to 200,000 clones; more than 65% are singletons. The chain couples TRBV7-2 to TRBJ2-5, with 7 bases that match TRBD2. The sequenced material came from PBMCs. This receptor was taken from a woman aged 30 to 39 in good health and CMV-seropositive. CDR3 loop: CASSPTGTTKETQYF. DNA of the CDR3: TGTGCCAGCAGCCCGACCGGGACTACTAAAGAGACCCAGTACTTC.